This entry lists 2 T cell receptor beta chains sequenced from one sample in a study of Tregs in tolerant kidney transplant recipients (dated by TCRdb to 2018 to 2020). The method was the immunoSEQ multiplex PCR assay. What TCRdb holds here is the immuneACCESS table cut down to in-frame rearrangements. Part of the clones is not present; checked against another copy, under half of the missing clones reflect an unresolved V gene, and the others are unexplained. The sample table lists some 90,000 clones, 90% to 95% of them with a count of one. Jointly, the top ten make up over 3.5% of the sample. Sequencing was done on a sample of CD8+ T cells from blood. Source of these receptors: a human donor in good health.

The J gene is TRBJ2-3, the V gene TRBV14; D ambiguous. Germline CDR1 is SGHDN and CDR2 is FVKESK. The CDR3 spans 17 residues. With 0 bases removed from V and 1 base from J, the gap between germline ends came to 14 bases. CDR3 protein: CASSQEKSRGRTDTQYF. The DNA of the CDR3 is TGTGCCAGCAGCCAAGAAAAGTCTAGAGGCCGCACAGATACGCAGTATTTT.

The J gene is TRBJ2-7, the V gene TRBV4-1; the match to TRBD1 covers 7 bases. The CDR3 has 14 amino acids. Germline CDR1 is MGHRA and CDR2 is YSYEKL. With V trimmed by 6 bases and J by 1 base, 6 bases remained unmatched. CDR3 DNA sequence: TGCGCCAGCAGACCGACAGGGATTTCCTACGAGCAGTACTTC. This sequence encodes CASRPTGISYEQYF.